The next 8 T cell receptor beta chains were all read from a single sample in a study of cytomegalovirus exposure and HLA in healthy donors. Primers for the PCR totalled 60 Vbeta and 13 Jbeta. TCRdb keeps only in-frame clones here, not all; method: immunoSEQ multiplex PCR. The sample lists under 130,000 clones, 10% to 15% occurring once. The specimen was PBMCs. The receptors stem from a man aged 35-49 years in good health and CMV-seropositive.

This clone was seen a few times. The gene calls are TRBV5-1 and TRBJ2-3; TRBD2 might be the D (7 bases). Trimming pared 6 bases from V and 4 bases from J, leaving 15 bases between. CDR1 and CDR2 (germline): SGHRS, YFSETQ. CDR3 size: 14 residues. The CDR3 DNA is TGCGCCAGCAATGCGGGGGACACAGCAGATACGCAGTATTTT. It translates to CASNAGDTADTQYF.

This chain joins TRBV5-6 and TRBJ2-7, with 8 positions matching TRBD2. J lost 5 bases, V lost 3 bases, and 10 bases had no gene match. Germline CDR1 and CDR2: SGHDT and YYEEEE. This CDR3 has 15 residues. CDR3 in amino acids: CASSSLGREEDEQYF. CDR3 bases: TGTGCCAGCAGCTCCCTGGGGCGGGAGGAAGACGAGCAGTACTTC.

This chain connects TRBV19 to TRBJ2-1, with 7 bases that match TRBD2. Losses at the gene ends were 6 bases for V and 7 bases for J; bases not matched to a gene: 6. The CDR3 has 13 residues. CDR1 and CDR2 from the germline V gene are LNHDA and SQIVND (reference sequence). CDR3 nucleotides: TGTGCCAGTAGCGCGGGAGTGGGGAATGAGCAGTTCTTC. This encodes CASSAGVGNEQFF. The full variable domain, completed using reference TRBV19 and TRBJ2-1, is DGGITQSPKYLFRKEGQNVTLSCEQNLNHDAMYWYRQDPGQGLRLIYYSQIVNDFQKGDIAEGYSVSREKKESFPLTVTSAQKNPTAFYLCASSAGVGNEQFFGPGTRLTVL.

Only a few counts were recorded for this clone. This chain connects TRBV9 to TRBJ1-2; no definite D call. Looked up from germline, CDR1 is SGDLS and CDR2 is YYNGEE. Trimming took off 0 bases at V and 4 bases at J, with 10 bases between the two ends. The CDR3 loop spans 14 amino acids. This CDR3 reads CASSVELSGYGYTF. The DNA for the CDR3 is TGTGCCAGCAGCGTAGAGTTGTCGGGCTATGGCTACACCTTC.

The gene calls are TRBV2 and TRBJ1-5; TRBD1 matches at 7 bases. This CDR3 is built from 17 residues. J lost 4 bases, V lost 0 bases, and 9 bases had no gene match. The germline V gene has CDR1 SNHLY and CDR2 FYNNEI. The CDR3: CASSEAGVGTENQPQHF. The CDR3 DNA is TGTGCCAGCAGTGAAGCCGGTGTGGGGACAGAGAATCAGCCCCAGCATTTT. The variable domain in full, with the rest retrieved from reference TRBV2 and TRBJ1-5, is EPEVTQTPSHQVTQMGQEVILRCVPISNHLYFYWYRQILGQKVEFLVSFYNNEISEKSEIFDDQFSVERPDGSNFTLKIRSTKLEDSAMYFCASSEAGVGTENQPQHFGDGTRLSIL.

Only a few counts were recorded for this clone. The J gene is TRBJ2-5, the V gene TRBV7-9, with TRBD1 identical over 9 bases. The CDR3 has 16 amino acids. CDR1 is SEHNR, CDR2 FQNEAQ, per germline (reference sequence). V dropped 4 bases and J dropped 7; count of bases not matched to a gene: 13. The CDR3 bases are TGTGCCAGCAGCTCATACCCCGGGACAGGGATGGGGACCCAGTACTTC. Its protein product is CASSSYPGTGMGTQYF.

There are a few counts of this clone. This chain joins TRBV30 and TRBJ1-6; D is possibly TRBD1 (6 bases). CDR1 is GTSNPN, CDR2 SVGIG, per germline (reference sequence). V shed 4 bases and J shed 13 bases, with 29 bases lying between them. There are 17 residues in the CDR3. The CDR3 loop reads CAWNKPRPRGAPVPLHF. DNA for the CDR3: TGTGCCTGGAATAAACCGAGACCCCGGGGGGCTCCGGTCCCCCTCCACTTT.

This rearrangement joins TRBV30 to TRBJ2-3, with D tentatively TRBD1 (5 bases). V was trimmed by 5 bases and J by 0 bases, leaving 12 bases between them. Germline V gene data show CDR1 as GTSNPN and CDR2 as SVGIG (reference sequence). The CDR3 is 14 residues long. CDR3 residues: CAWSRTKSTDTQYF. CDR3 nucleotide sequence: TGTGCCTGGTCCCGGACAAAGAGCACAGATACGCAGTATTTT.